This TCR beta chain was recorded in a study of glioma-infiltrating T cells. Findings of the study overall: Above-expected tissue-blood divergence occurred in all gliomas, most in low-grade ones. Shared blood CDR3 signature motifs marked patients with low tissue-blood divergence.

Trimming removed 5 bases from V and 5 bases from J, with 15 bases in between. Germline assignment: CDR1 SGHTA and CDR2 FQGNSA. The CDR3 sequence is 15 residues long. Of note for this clonotype: Its antigen is not identified.

Using RNA template, CDR3s of TCR alpha and beta were amplified with iRepertoire arm-PCR. One entry per CDR3 protein, called by TCRdb with MiXCR from the multiplex PCR reads. The sample lists roughly 350,000 distinct CDR3 sequences, about 40% occurring once. Material for sequencing was glioma tissue, nonneoplastic brain tissue, or PBMCs (not recorded which). The receptor was isolated from a human donor with low-grade glioma or glioblastoma, undergoing nonglioma brain surgery, or in good health (not recorded which). V gene TRBV7-2 combines with J gene TRBJ2-2; weak D call: TRBD1 (6 bases). In DNA form, the CDR3 reads TGTGCCAGCAGCCCAAACAGGGTTGGGACCGGGGAGCTGTTTTTT. This gives the protein CASSPNRVGTGELFF.